Each of the 21 T cell receptor beta chains below was sequenced from the same sample in a study of shared clonotypes between healthy human individuals. Sequencing was performed with immunoSEQ multiplex PCR; in TCRdb, only in-frame clones are kept and a portion is missing. The top ten clones hold less than 0.06% of a sample with about 510,000 clones, 90% to 97% of them seen once. Sequences were obtained from naive CD4+ T cells sorted from blood. This sample's subset: CD45RA+ positively selected. These TCRs come from a woman aged 25 to 39 in good health.

J is TRBJ2-5 and V is TRBV28; no clear D. The CDR3 totals 13 residues. V shed 2 bases and J shed 5 bases, with 9 bases lying between them. Germline CDR1 reads MDHEN; CDR2 reads SYDVKM. The chain's CDR3 is CASSLAHGETQYF. The CDR3 DNA sequence: TGTGCCAGCAGTTTAGCCCATGGGGAGACCCAGTACTTC.

As to this clone: Distinct nucleotide sequences in the sample also encode this CDR3. The gene calls are TRBV28 and TRBJ1-5; no reliable D call. V lost 3 bases, J lost 6 bases, and 6 bases lay in between. Germline-derived CDR1 and CDR2 are MDHEN and SYDVKM. CDR3 length equals 12 residues. CDR3 loop: CASSLGVQPQHF. In nucleotides, the CDR3 is TGTGCCAGCAGTTTGGGAGTTCAGCCCCAGCATTTT.

This chain links TRBV28 with TRBJ2-1; D uncertain. Trimming pared 6 bases from V and 3 bases from J, leaving 12 bases between. Looked up from germline, CDR1 is MDHEN and CDR2 is SYDVKM. The CDR3 length is 14 residues. This CDR3 reads CASSPAANYNEQFF. The DNA of the CDR3 is TGTGCCAGCAGCCCAGCTGCTAACTACAATGAGCAGTTCTTC.

This chain links TRBV2 with TRBJ2-7, with 9 bases identical to TRBD1. Trimming took 4 bases from V and 9 from J; bases not matched to a gene: 7. Germline loops: CDR1 SNHLY, CDR2 FYNNEI. The CDR3 has 13 residues. DNA of the CDR3: TGTGCCAGCAGTGGTGGAACAGGGGGCGGGCAGTACTTC. Translation gives CASSGGTGGGQYF.

V gene TRBV28 combines with J gene TRBJ2-7, with TRBD1 as a possible D gene (6 bases). The CDR3 spans 15 residues. Between the trimmed V and J ends, which lost 6 bases and 3 bases, there was a span of 18 bases. Per the germline V gene, CDR1 is MDHEN and CDR2 is SYDVKM. For the CDR3, the DNA is TGTGCCAGCAGCCCCTCTTCCTCAGGGGTCTACGAGCAGTACTTC. The encoded protein is CASSPSSSGVYEQYF.

The chain is built from TRBV7-9 and TRBJ1-1; TRBD1 is a possible D gene (6 bases). The germline V gene encodes CDR1 SEHNR and CDR2 FQNEAQ (reference sequence). Trimming removed 6 bases at V and 1 base at J, with 12 bases between. The CDR3 consists of 14 residues. The DNA of the CDR3 is TGTGCCAGCAGGCCACTGACAGGGAACACTGAAGCTTTCTTT. Translating it yields CASRPLTGNTEAFF. The whole variable domain, remainder taken from reference TRBV7-9 and TRBJ1-1, is DTGVSQNPRHKITKRGQNVTFRCDPISEHNRLYWYRQTLGQGPEFLTYFQNEAQLEKSRLLSDRFSAERPKGSFSTLEIQRTEQGDSAMYLCASRPLTGNTEAFFGQGTRLTVV.

This clone was detected once. The chain recombines TRBV6-6 with TRBJ1-5; 7 positions agree with TRBD1. CDR1 is MNHNY, CDR2 SVGAGI, per germline (reference sequence). The CDR3 has 16 amino acids. The ends lost 5 bases at V and 1 base at J; junction bases unmatched: 8. CDR3 bases: TGTGCCAGCAGTCCCAGACAGGGCAGAAGCAATCAGCCCCAGCATTTT. Amino acid sequence: CASSPRQGRSNQPQHF.

The J gene is TRBJ2-2, the V gene TRBV5-1; 9 bases align to TRBD2. V lost 2 bases to trimming and J lost 3 bases; unmatched junction nucleotides: 11. The CDR3 extends over 18 amino acids. Germline V lookup: CDR1 SGHRS, CDR2 YFSETQ. CDR3 loop: CASSFLAGDLSYTGELFF. DNA of the CDR3: TGCGCCAGCAGCTTTTTAGCGGGAGACCTCTCTTACACCGGGGAGCTGTTTTTT.

This clone was counted a single time. V is TRBV5-8 and J is TRBJ2-1; D is perhaps TRBD2 (7 bases). This CDR3 spans 15 amino acids. Germline V CDR1 and CDR2: SGHTS, YDEGEE. V gave up 3 bases and J gave up 7 bases, with 17 bases separating them. CDR3 sequence reads: CASSSRVGGLNEQFF. CDR3 bases: TGTGCCAGCAGCTCGCGGGTGGGGGGGCTTAATGAGCAGTTCTTC.

The chain links TRBV18 to TRBJ2-1, with 14 bases aligning to TRBD2. This CDR3 region has 15 residues. CDR1 KGHSH and CDR2 LQKENI come from the germline V gene. V shed 3 bases, J shed 6 bases, and the junction held 1 base outside the gene matches. CDR3 sequence: CASSPGTSGGNEQFF. CDR3 in DNA: TGTGCCAGCTCACCCGGGACTAGCGGGGGCAATGAGCAGTTCTTC.

V and J are TRBV19 and TRBJ2-7; D may be TRBD1 or TRBD2 (6 bases each). The ends were cut back, 3 bases at V and 3 bases at J, with 15 bases in the middle. The CDR3 runs 15 residues. Germline V lookup: CDR1 LNHDA, CDR2 SQIVND (reference sequence). The CDR3 region is CASSIRQGTLYEQYF. The CDR3 nucleotides are TGTGCCAGTAGTATTCGGCAGGGGACTCTCTACGAGCAGTACTTC.

The genes are TRBV10-3 and TRBJ2-5; 9 bases map to TRBD2. The J call may not be correct, given that the DNA end is closer to TRBJ2-7. The CDR3 is 16 residues long. The V gene's germline CDR1 is ENHRY and CDR2 SYGVKD. CDR3 sequence: CAISDYTGLAHYEQYF. The CDR3 DNA reads as TGTGCCATCAGTGACTATACAGGACTAGCGCACTACGAGCAGTACTTC.

The V call is TRBV19, the J call TRBJ1-5; D remains ambiguous. This CDR3 region has 15 residues. Germline V lookup: CDR1 LNHDA, CDR2 SQIVND (reference sequence). The germline V and J ends were trimmed by 0 bases and 0 bases, with 6 bases remaining between them. This CDR3 reads CASSIDGYSNQPQHF. The CDR3 nucleotides read TGTGCCAGTAGTATAGACGGGTATAGCAATCAGCCCCAGCATTTT.

V and J are TRBV28 and TRBJ2-5; 9 nucleotides agree with TRBD1. The J call could be wrong; TRBJ2-7 is a better fit for the DNA end. Germline lookup yields CDR1 MDHEN and CDR2 SYDVKM. There are 14 residues in the CDR3. The DNA for the CDR3 is TGTGCCAGCACTCGGACAGGGGCGTCCTACGAGCAGTACTTC. Encoded protein: CASTRTGASYEQYF.

In its sample, this clone was seen once. This rearrangement joins TRBV5-1 to TRBJ2-7; possible D gene TRBD1, 6 bases. CDR1 is SGHRS and CDR2 is YFSETQ in the germline V gene. V was trimmed by 0 bases and J by 5 bases, leaving 9 bases between them. The CDR3 totals 13 residues. CDR3 nucleotide sequence: TGCGCCAGCAGCTTGGCGGCAGGGGACGAGCAGTACTTC. Encoded protein: CASSLAAGDEQYF. Supplemented by reference TRBV5-1 and TRBJ2-7, the full variable domain reads KAGVTQTPRYLIKTRGQQVTLSCSPISGHRSVSWYQQTPGQGLQFLFEYFSETQRNKGNFPGRFSGRQFSNSRSEMNVSTLELGDSALYLCASSLAAGDEQYFGPGTRLTVT.

The genes are TRBV19 and TRBJ2-1; the D is unclear. The CDR3 has 16 residues. CDR1 is LNHDA and CDR2 is SQIVND in the germline V gene (reference sequence). Between the trimmed V and J ends, which lost 0 bases and 2 bases, there was a span of 11 bases. The CDR3 nucleotides are TGTGCCAGTAGTATAGATCCTGCAGGCCCCTACAATGAGCAGTTCTTC. Amino acid sequence: CASSIDPAGPYNEQFF.

The V gene is TRBV7-2, the J gene TRBJ2-3, with a weak D call TRBD1 (5 bases). This CDR3 comprises 15 residues. CDR1 is SGHTA and CDR2 is FQGNSA in the germline V gene. The V gene lost 4 bases and the J gene lost 0 bases, with 11 bases spanning the gap. The CDR3 coding sequence is TGTGCCAGCAGCTATAGGGGCGGTAGCACAGATACGCAGTATTTT. This translates into CASSYRGGSTDTQYF.

V gene TRBV6-5 combines with J gene TRBJ2-7; D gene uncertain. The germline gives CDR1 MNHEY, CDR2 SVGAGI. V lost 4 bases and J 2 bases, leaving 12 bases between the germline ends. The CDR3 runs 14 residues. CDR3 sequence reads: CASSLSPPTYEQYF. The CDR3 DNA reads TGTGCCAGCAGTTTATCACCACCGACCTACGAGCAGTACTTC.

This chain connects TRBV6-1 to TRBJ2-7; 7 nucleotides line up with TRBD2. With 8 bases clipped from V and 3 bases from J, the junction kept 4 bases outside the gene matches. Germline lookup yields CDR1 MNHNS and CDR2 SASEGT. There are 12 residues in the CDR3. The CDR3 is CASVQRGYEQYF. The CDR3 region has the DNA TGTGCCAGCGTCCAGCGGGGCTACGAGCAGTACTTC.

This rearrangement joins TRBV15 to TRBJ1-3, with unresolved D. The V end lost 5 bases, the J end lost 8 bases, and 25 bases lay between the germline ends. The germline CDR1 and CDR2 sequences are LNHNV and YYDKDF (reference sequence). CDR3 length: 17 amino acids. The CDR3 DNA follows: TGTGCCACCAGCGCCCCACTGTTCGGGCAGGCTCGGGACACCATATATTTT. This sequence encodes CATSAPLFGQARDTIYF. Looking up the rest from reference TRBV15 and TRBJ1-3 gives the full variable domain: DAMVIQNPRYQVTQFGKPVTLSCSQTLNHNVMYWYQQKSSQAPKLLFHYYDKDFNNEADTPDNFQSRRPNTSFCFLDIRSPGLGDTAMYLCATSAPLFGQARDTIYFGEGSWLTVV.

The chain has TRBV6-5 and TRBJ2-5; 7 bases match TRBD1. Germline-derived CDR1 and CDR2 are MNHEY and SVGAGI. The V segment lost 2 bases and the J segment 5 bases; nucleotides outside the gene matches: 5. The CDR3 is 14 residues long. DNA for the CDR3: TGTGCCAGCAGTTACAACGACAGGGTGGAGACCCAGTACTTC. This gives the protein CASSYNDRVETQYF.